This T cell receptor (beta chain) was identified during a study of cytomegalovirus exposure and HLA in healthy donors. The PCR ran on 60 Vbeta and 13 Jbeta primers. The assay was immunoSEQ multiplex PCR, and TCRdb's table has in-frame clones only and misses some. The data hold around 160,000 clones, with 65% to 90% observed a single time. V lost 0 bases and J lost 0; bases outside the gene matches: 4. This CDR3 has 17 amino acids. From germline, CDR1 is LNHNV and CDR2 YYDKDF (reference sequence). The chain recombines TRBV15 with TRBJ1-3; 8 bases are shared with TRBD1. The sample taken for sequencing was PBMCs. This clonotype was obtained from a human donor in good health. The CDR3 DNA follows: TGTGCCACCAGCAGAGACAGGGGGCCTGCCTCTGGAAACACCATATATTTT. Amino acids: CATSRDRGPASGNTIYF.